This TCR beta chain was sequenced for a study of blood T cell repertoires in COVID-19. Sequencing used immunoSEQ multiplex PCR; TCRdb keeps in-frame clones, though not all of them. Among some 45,000 clones listed, 91% were seen once. Trimming removed 4 bases from V and 1 base from J, with 20 bases in between. Germline assignment: CDR1 MGHRA and CDR2 YSYEKL. The CDR3 spans 18 residues. The rearrangement joins TRBV4-1 to TRBJ1-5, with D possibly matching TRBD1 (6 bases). Sequenced: peripheral blood. The sequence was collected from a man aged 65-85 years with active COVID-19. The CDR3 nucleotides are TGCGCCAGCAGCCCACGGGACACCCTTGGGGTCAGCAATCAGCCCCAGCATTTT. Translating gives CASSPRDTLGVSNQPQHF.